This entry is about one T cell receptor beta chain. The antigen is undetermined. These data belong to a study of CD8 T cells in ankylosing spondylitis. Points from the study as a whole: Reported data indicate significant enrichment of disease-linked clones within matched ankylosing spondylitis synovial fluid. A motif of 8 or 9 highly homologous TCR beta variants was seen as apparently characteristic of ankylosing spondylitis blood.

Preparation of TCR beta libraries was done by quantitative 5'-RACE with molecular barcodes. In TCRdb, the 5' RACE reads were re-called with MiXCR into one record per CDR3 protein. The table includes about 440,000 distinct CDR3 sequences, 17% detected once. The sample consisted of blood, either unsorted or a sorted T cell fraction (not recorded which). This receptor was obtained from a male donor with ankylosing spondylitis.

Here the CDR3 DNA reads TGTGCCAGCTCACCCGGACAGTCCCAGATTTACACTGAAGCTTTCTTT. It translates to CASSPGQSQIYTEAFF. The chain combines TRBV18 with TRBJ1-1; TRBD1 might be the D (6 bases). The germline CDR1 and CDR2 sequences are KGHSH and LQKENI. V was shortened by 3 bases and J by 3 bases, with 17 bases between the two germline ends. CDR3 length: 16 amino acids. The full variable domain, completed using reference TRBV18 and TRBJ1-1, is NAGVMQNPRHLVRRRGQEARLRCSPMKGHSHVYWYRQLPEEGLKFMVYLQKENIIDESGMPKERFSAEFPKEGPSILRIQQVVRGDSAAYFCASSPGQSQIYTEAFFGQGTRLTVV.